The present entry profiles one TCR beta chain with its context. This entry belongs to a study of blood T cell repertoires in COVID-19. Original handling: Reference gene primer amplification gave nucleated cell count estimates. Clones were sequenced by immunoSEQ multiplex PCR, and TCRdb holds only the in-frame ones, with some missing. The V and J calls and clone size were taken over from that table, and D and trimming were inferred from the DNA. The repertoire has approximately 230,000 clones, roughly 87% of them found once; the top ten carry around 3%. This CDR3 has 15 residues. V gave up 1 base and J gave up 0 bases, with 4 bases separating them. Germline V gives CDR1 LGHDT, CDR2 YNNKEL (reference sequence).

This TCR was sampled from a man between 18 and 35 years old with active or convalescent COVID-19. The V and J genes are TRBV3-1 (or the pseudogene TRBV3-2) and TRBJ2-6; D is ambiguous. The sample consisted of peripheral blood. CDR3 in DNA: TGTGCCAGCAGCCAAGGGCCCTCTGGGGCCAACGTCCTGACTTTC. Translation: CASSQGPSGANVLTF.